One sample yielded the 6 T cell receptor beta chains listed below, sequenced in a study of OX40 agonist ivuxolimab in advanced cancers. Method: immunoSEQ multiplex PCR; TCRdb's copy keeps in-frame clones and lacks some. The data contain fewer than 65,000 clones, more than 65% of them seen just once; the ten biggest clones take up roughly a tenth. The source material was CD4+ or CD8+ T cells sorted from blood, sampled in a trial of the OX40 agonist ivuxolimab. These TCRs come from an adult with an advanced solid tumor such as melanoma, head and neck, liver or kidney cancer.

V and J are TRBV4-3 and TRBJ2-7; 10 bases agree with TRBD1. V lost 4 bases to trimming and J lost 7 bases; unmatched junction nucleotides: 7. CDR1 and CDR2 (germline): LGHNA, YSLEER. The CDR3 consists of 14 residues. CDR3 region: CASSPDRGLREQYF. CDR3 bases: TGCGCCAGCAGCCCAGACAGGGGGCTGAGGGAGCAGTACTTC.

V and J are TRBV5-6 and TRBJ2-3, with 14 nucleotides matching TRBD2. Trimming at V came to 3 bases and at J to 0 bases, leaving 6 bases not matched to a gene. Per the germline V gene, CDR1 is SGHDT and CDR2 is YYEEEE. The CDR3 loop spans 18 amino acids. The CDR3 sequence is CASSSPGTSGGSTDTQYF. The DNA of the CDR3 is TGTGCCAGCAGCTCGCCCGGGACTAGCGGGGGCAGCACAGATACGCAGTATTTT.

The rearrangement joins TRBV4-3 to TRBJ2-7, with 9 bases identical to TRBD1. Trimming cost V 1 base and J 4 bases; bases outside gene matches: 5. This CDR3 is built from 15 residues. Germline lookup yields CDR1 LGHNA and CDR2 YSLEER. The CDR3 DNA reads TGCGCCAGCAGCCAAGGGGGGACAGGGATGTACGAGCAGTACTTC. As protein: CASSQGGTGMYEQYF.

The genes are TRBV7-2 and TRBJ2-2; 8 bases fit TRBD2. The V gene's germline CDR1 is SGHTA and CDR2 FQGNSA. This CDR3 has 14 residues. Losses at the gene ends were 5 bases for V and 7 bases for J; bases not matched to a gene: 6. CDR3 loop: CASSTGTSRGELFF. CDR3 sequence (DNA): TGTGCCAGCAGCACCGGGACTAGTCGCGGGGAGCTGTTTTTT.

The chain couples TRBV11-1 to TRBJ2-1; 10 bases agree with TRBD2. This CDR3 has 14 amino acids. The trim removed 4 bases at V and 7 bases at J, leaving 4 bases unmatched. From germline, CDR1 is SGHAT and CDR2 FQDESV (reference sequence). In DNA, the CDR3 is TGTGCCAGCAGCTCGGGACTAGCGATGAATGAGCAGTTCTTC. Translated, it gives CASSSGLAMNEQFF. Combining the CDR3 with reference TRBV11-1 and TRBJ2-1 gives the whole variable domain EAEVAQSPRYKITEKSQAVAFWCDPISGHATLYWYRQILGQGPELLVQFQDESVVDDSQLPKDRFSAERLKGVDSTLKIQPAELGDSAMYLCASSSGLAMNEQFFGPGTRLTVL.

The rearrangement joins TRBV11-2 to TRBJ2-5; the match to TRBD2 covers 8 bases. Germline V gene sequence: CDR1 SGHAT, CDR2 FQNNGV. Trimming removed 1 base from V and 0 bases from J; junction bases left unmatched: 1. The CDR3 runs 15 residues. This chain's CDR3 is CASSLAGGYQETQYF. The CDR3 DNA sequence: TGTGCCAGCAGCTTAGCGGGGGGGTACCAAGAGACCCAGTACTTC.